Shown below are 30 T cell receptor beta chains from a single sample sequenced in a study of PD-1 blockade in classical Hodgkin lymphoma. Libraries were prepared by immunoSEQ multiplex PCR; TCRdb keeps only in-frame clonotypes and omits some of them. The sample yields tens of thousands of clones, roughly 80% seen once. Each and every patient relapsed after autologous stem cell transplantation, and patients got differing brentuximab vedotin exposure. The sample was peripheral blood mononuclear cells (PBMCs), taken at baseline. Receptors originate from a human donor with classical Hodgkin lymphoma.

This chain joins TRBV7-9 and TRBJ1-5, with 7 bases lining up with TRBD1. CDR1 and CDR2 (germline): SEHNR, FQNEAQ (reference sequence). Losses at the gene ends were 4 bases for V and 2 bases for J; bases not matched to a gene: 5. The CDR3 length is 15 residues. CDR3 loop: CASSSTDRGNQPQHF. The DNA for the CDR3 is TGTGCCAGCAGCTCGACTGACAGGGGCAATCAGCCCCAGCATTTT.

The V call is TRBV13, the J call TRBJ2-7; 11 bases agree with TRBD2. The CDR3 consists of 14 residues. Germline CDR1 is PRHDT and CDR2 is FYEKMQ (reference sequence). V shed 4 bases and J 6 bases; nucleotides not matched to a gene: 5. This chain's CDR3 is CASSYGTSGLEQYF. CDR3 coding DNA: TGTGCCAGCAGCTACGGGACTAGCGGTCTCGAGCAGTACTTC.

V is TRBV19 and J is TRBJ2-7, with TRBD2 as a possible D gene (6 bases). Trimming removed 5 bases from V and 3 bases from J, with 11 bases in between. CDR3 length: 13 residues. Germline V gene data show CDR1 as LNHDA and CDR2 as SQIVND (reference sequence). The CDR3 here is CASSPSGGYEQYF. DNA for the CDR3: TGTGCCAGTAGTCCATCCGGGGGCTACGAGCAGTACTTC.

The chain links TRBV5-1 to TRBJ2-7; D gene uncertain. Germline V CDR1 and CDR2: SGHRS, YFSETQ. The CDR3 contains 14 residues. V was pared by 4 bases and J by 1 base, with 12 bases between. CDR3 DNA sequence: TGCGCCAGCAGCCCCCTGGGCAGATCCTACGAGCAGTACTTC. Its translation: CASSPLGRSYEQYF.

This clone was detected only a few times. The chain is built from TRBV4-3 and TRBJ1-1; D is undetermined. There are 13 residues in the CDR3. In germline, CDR1 is LGHNA, CDR2 YSLEER. The V end lost 0 bases, the J end lost 4 bases, and 6 bases lay between the germline ends. DNA for the CDR3: TGCGCCAGCAGCCAAGATTCACCCACTGAAGCTTTCTTT. Translation gives CASSQDSPTEAFF.

The V call is TRBV12-2, the J call TRBJ1-2; the table names TRBD1, a call not compared with the DNA. TRBV12-2 is an annotated pseudogene. The CDR3 spans 20 residues. The CDR3 DNA reads as TGTGCAAGTCGCCCCACAGGGCGCGGTTGGAGTTTTTCGAGCCACTATGGCTACACCTTC. Its protein product is CASRPTGRGWSFSSHYGYTF.

J is TRBJ2-3 and V is TRBV9; D not certain. The CDR3 contains 14 residues. V was trimmed by 1 base and J by 1 base, leaving 7 bases between them. The germline CDR1 and CDR2 sequences are SGDLS and YYNGEE. CDR3 sequence reads: CASSVNYRTDTQYF. CDR3 nucleotides: TGTGCCAGCAGCGTAAACTACCGCACAGATACGCAGTATTTT.

This clone was detected once. The chain links TRBV10-3 to TRBJ2-1, with D perhaps assigned TRBD1 or TRBD2 (5 bases each). This CDR3 contains 17 residues. The V gene's germline CDR1 is ENHRY and CDR2 SYGVKD. Between the trimmed V and J ends, which lost 7 bases and 0 bases, there was a span of 19 bases. The CDR3 loop is CAITRGERRSSYNEQFF. As DNA, the CDR3 is TGTGCCATCACGAGGGGTGAGCGGAGGAGCTCCTACAATGAGCAGTTCTTC.

This clone was detected only once. This chain connects TRBV18 to TRBJ2-7, with a tentative D call TRBD1 (5 bases). The CDR3 runs to 13 residues. The germline V gene encodes CDR1 KGHSH and CDR2 LQKENI. Trimming cost V 3 bases and J 3 bases, with 9 bases left between them. In DNA form, the CDR3 reads TGTGCCAGCTCACCTGTCGACAGCTACGAGCAGTACTTC. As protein: CASSPVDSYEQYF.

The rearrangement uses TRBV7-9 and TRBJ2-2; D unresolved. The ends were cut back, 3 bases at V and 4 bases at J, with 6 bases in the middle. This CDR3 contains 13 residues. The germline gives CDR1 SEHNR, CDR2 FQNEAQ (reference sequence). CDR3 residues: CASSFRLTGELFF. In DNA, the CDR3 is TGTGCCAGCAGCTTCAGACTCACCGGGGAGCTGTTTTTT.

The chain joins TRBV25-1 to TRBJ2-7; D perhaps matches TRBD1 (6 bases). CDR1 and CDR2 (germline): MGHDK, SYGVNS. This CDR3 has 15 residues. The V and J ends lost 3 bases and 5 bases respectively, with 17 bases between them. The CDR3 reads CASSEWGTHRNEQYV. The CDR3 DNA reads as TGTGCCAGCAGTGAGTGGGGGACACATAGGAACGAGCAGTACGTC.

The V and J genes are TRBV18 and TRBJ1-1, with D perhaps TRBD1 (5 bases). The length of the CDR3 is 14 residues. V dropped 4 bases and J dropped 4 bases, with 13 bases sitting between them. In germline, CDR1 is KGHSH, CDR2 LQKENI. CDR3: CASSLGEGLTEAFF. The CDR3 DNA follows: TGTGCCAGCTCACTCGGGGAGGGACTCACTGAAGCTTTCTTT.

The V call is TRBV27, the J call TRBJ2-2; 11 positions match TRBD1. V dropped 5 bases and J dropped 14; count of bases not matched to a gene: 10. Germline V gives CDR1 MNHEY, CDR2 SMNVEV (reference sequence). The CDR3 extends over 14 amino acids. CDR3: CASSVDRGPGELFF. The CDR3 DNA reads TGTGCCAGCAGTGTGGACAGGGGGCCGGGAGAACTGTTTTTT.

The chain couples TRBV29-1 to TRBJ1-1, with D possibly being TRBD1 (6 bases). Germline V gene data show CDR1 as SQVTM and CDR2 as ANQGSEA. This CDR3 contains 12 residues. Trimming shortened V by 7 bases and J by 0 bases, and 9 bases separated the two germline ends. The CDR3 nucleotides read TGCAGCGGAACAGGGCTGAACACTGAAGCTTTCTTT. It encodes CSGTGLNTEAFF.

The chain couples TRBV4-3 to TRBJ2-1; 13 bases match TRBD2. The CDR3 spans 16 residues. Germline CDR1 and CDR2: LGHNA and YSLEER. J lost 9 bases, V lost 4 bases, and 9 bases had no gene match. The CDR3 region is CASSRVLAGGPGEQFF. The CDR3 nucleotides are TGCGCCAGCAGCCGGGTACTAGCGGGAGGGCCCGGTGAGCAGTTCTTC.

The CDR3: CASMSGWSYEQYV. For the CDR3, the DNA is TGTGCCAGCATGAGCGGGTGGTCCTACGAGCAGTACGTC. The chain uses TRBV6-5 and TRBJ2-7, with a weak D call TRBD2 (6 bases). The germline CDR1 and CDR2 sequences are MNHEY and SVGAGI. The V gene lost 7 bases and the J gene lost 1 base, with 11 bases spanning the gap. This CDR3 contains 13 residues.

This chain connects TRBV6-5 to TRBJ2-6; D is unclear. This CDR3 spans 16 amino acids. Germline loops: CDR1 MNHEY, CDR2 SVGAGI. Deletions cut 4 bases from V and 0 bases from J, with 10 bases between. DNA of the CDR3: TGTGCCAGCAGTTCGACTGCTAACTCTGGGGCCAACGTCCTGACTTTC. This sequence encodes CASSSTANSGANVLTF.

The chain uses TRBV4-3 and TRBJ1-1; 9 positions agree with TRBD1. V shed 1 base and J 5 bases; nucleotides not matched to a gene: 8. In germline, CDR1 is LGHNA, CDR2 YSLEER. This CDR3 has 16 amino acids. The DNA for the CDR3 is TGCGCCAGCAGCCAAGGCCTGACAGGGGGTTATACTGAAGCTTTCTTT. This codes for CASSQGLTGGYTEAFF.

V is TRBV27 and J is TRBJ1-2; D gene uncertain. Germline V gives CDR1 MNHEY, CDR2 SMNVEV (reference sequence). V was shortened by 6 bases and J by 4 bases, with 15 bases between the two germline ends. The CDR3 is made up of 14 amino acids. The CDR3 is CASRTPHEGYGYTF. The CDR3 DNA reads as TGTGCCAGCAGGACCCCCCATGAGGGCTATGGCTACACCTTC.

V usage is TRBV6-5 and J usage is TRBJ2-1; TRBD1 matches at 7 bases. Germline values: CDR1 MNHEY, CDR2 SVGAGI. There are 14 residues in the CDR3. The V and J ends lost 9 bases and 4 bases, in that order; junction bases with no gene match: 9. The CDR3 sequence is CASEKRQGYNEQFF. The CDR3 nucleotides are TGTGCCAGTGAGAAGCGACAGGGATACAATGAGCAGTTCTTC.

This clone was seen just once. The V gene is TRBV5-6, the J gene TRBJ2-5; the match to TRBD2 covers 11 bases. V lost 2 bases, J lost 5 bases, and 2 bases stayed unmatched. CDR3 size: 14 residues. Germline-derived CDR1 and CDR2 are SGHDT and YYEEEE. The CDR3 sequence is CASSFSGRVETQYF. The CDR3 DNA follows: TGTGCCAGCAGCTTTAGCGGGAGGGTGGAGACCCAGTACTTC.

The chain combines TRBV29-1 with TRBJ2-5; 9 bases align to TRBD2. The CDR3 loop spans 14 amino acids. Losses at the gene ends were 4 bases for V and 5 bases for J; bases not matched to a gene: 8. CDR1 is SQVTM and CDR2 is ANQGSEA in the germline V gene. As DNA, the CDR3 is TGCAGCGTTGTAGGGCGGGAGGGCCGGGAGACCCAGTACTTC. As protein: CSVVGREGRETQYF. Full variable domain (missing parts from reference TRBV29-1 and TRBJ2-5): SAVISQKPSRDICQRGTSLTIQCQVDSQVTMMFWYRQQPGQSLTLIATANQGSEATYESGFVIDKFPISRPNLTFSTLTVSNMSPEDSSIYLCSVVGREGRETQYFGPGTRLLVL.

Notes on this clone: The junction departs from the called germline gene at one end, perhaps through a read error. The gene calls are TRBV11-3 and TRBJ2-7; 10 bases map to TRBD2. Germline CDR1 and CDR2: SGHNT and YENEEA. This CDR3 region has 13 residues. In DNA form, the CDR3 reads TGTGCCAGCAGGCCAACCTCCGGGACTAGCGAGTTCTTC. Its protein is CASRPTSGTSEFF.

This clone was seen just once. The chain combines TRBV10-3 with TRBJ1-1, with D perhaps matching TRBD1 (5 bases). Looked up from germline, CDR1 is ENHRY and CDR2 is SYGVKD. V lost 4 bases and J 3 bases, leaving 9 bases between the germline ends. The CDR3 runs to 13 residues. CDR3 bases: TGTGCCATCAGTGGACAGACTTACACTGAAGCTTTCTTT. Protein: CAISGQTYTEAFF.

J is TRBJ2-5 and V is TRBV10-1; 7 bases agree with TRBD1. There are 13 residues in the CDR3. Trimming at V came to 6 bases and at J to 2 bases, leaving 3 bases not matched to a gene. Per the germline V gene, CDR1 is WNHNN and CDR2 is SYGVQD (reference sequence). The CDR3 is CASSKGQQETQYF. The DNA for the CDR3 is TGCGCCAGCAGCAAGGGACAGCAAGAGACCCAGTACTTC.

Only a few counts were recorded for this clone. J is TRBJ2-2 and V is TRBV10-3; 7 nucleotides line up with TRBD1. Germline V gene data show CDR1 as ENHRY and CDR2 as SYGVKD. Unmatched junction bases numbered 3, after V lost 6 bases and J lost 2 bases. This CDR3 has 14 amino acids. The DNA of the CDR3 is TGTGCCATCAGCCGGGACAGTAACACCGGGGAGCTGTTTTTT. The encoded protein is CAISRDSNTGELFF.

This sequence joins TRBV30 and TRBJ2-3; maybe TRBD1 (5 bases). Looked up from germline, CDR1 is GTSNPN and CDR2 is SVGIG (reference sequence). Trimming pared 0 bases from V and 6 bases from J, leaving 10 bases between. The CDR3 sequence is 13 residues long. In nucleotides, the CDR3 is TGTGCCTGGAGTGTAGGGGTTAGGGATACGCAGTATTTT. Translating it yields CAWSVGVRDTQYF.

This sequence joins TRBV11-3 and TRBJ1-1; possible D gene TRBD1, 6 bases. V was pared by 6 bases and J by 1 base, with 15 bases between. The CDR3 length is 15 residues. From germline, CDR1 is SGHNT and CDR2 YENEEA. As DNA, the CDR3 is TGTGCCAGCAGTCCTCAGGGGAGTGGGAACACTGAAGCTTTCTTT. It specifies CASSPQGSGNTEAFF.

The chain links TRBV5-4 to TRBJ2-3, with 7 bases aligning to TRBD2. Germline assignment: CDR1 SGHNT and CDR2 YYREEE (reference sequence). Germline trimming cut 4 bases from V and 4 bases from J; bases unmatched to any gene: 12. This CDR3 has 16 residues. The DNA of the CDR3 is TGTGCCAGCAGCCCCAGCGGCGGGAGATCTGCAGATACGCAGTATTTT. This encodes CASSPSGGRSADTQYF. Combining the CDR3 with reference TRBV5-4 and TRBJ2-3 gives the whole variable domain ETGVTQSPTHLIKTRGQQVTLRCSSQSGHNTVSWYQQALGQGPQFIFQYYREEENGRGNFPPRFSGLQFPNYSSELNVNALELDDSALYLCASSPSGGRSADTQYFGPGTRLTVL.

The chain employs TRBV29-1 and TRBJ1-1; no firm D call. V gave up 7 bases and J gave up 1 base, with 4 bases separating them. The CDR3 extends over 10 amino acids. Germline V gives CDR1 SQVTM, CDR2 ANQGSEA. CDR3 sequence reads: CSARNTEAFF. Here the CDR3 DNA reads TGCAGCGCCAGGAACACTGAAGCTTTCTTT.